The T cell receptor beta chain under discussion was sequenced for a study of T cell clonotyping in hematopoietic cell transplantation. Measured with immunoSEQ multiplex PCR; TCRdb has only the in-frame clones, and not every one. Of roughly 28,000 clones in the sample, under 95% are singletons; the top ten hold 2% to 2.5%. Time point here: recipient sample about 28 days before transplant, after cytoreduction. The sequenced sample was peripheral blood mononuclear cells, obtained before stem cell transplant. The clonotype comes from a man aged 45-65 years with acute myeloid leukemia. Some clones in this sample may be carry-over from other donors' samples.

The CDR3, as DNA: TGTGCCAGCAGCCCTCGTATTGGGGACCGGGAGACCCAGTACTTC. Translation gives CASSPRIGDRETQYF. This chain uses TRBV5-4 with TRBJ2-5; possibly TRBD1 or TRBD2 for D (5 bases each). CDR3 length equals 15 residues. Trimming left V 4 bases short and J 5 bases short, with 18 bases between. Germline V gene data show CDR1 as SGHNT and CDR2 as YYREEE (reference sequence).